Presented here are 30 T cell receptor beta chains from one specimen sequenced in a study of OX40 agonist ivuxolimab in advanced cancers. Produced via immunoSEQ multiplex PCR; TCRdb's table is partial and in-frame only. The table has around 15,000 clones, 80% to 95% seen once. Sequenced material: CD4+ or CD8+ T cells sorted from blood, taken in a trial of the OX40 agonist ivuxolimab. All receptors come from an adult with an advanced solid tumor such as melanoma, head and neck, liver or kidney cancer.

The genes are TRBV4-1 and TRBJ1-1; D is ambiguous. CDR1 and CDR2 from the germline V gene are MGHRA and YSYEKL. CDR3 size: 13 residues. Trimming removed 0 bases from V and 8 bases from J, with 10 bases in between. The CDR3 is CASSQDLTEEAFF. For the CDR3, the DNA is TGCGCCAGCAGCCAAGATCTAACGGAGGAAGCTTTCTTT.

The CDR3 sequence: CASSLVGQGASNEKLFF. CDR3 sequence (DNA): TGTGCCAGCAGCTTAGTGGGACAGGGGGCCTCCAATGAAAAACTGTTTTTT. The chain combines TRBV7-9 with TRBJ1-4; 12 positions match TRBD1. The V segment lost 1 base and the J segment 5 bases; nucleotides outside the gene matches: 5. Germline CDR1 reads SEHNR; CDR2 reads FQNEAQ (reference sequence). The CDR3 runs 17 residues.

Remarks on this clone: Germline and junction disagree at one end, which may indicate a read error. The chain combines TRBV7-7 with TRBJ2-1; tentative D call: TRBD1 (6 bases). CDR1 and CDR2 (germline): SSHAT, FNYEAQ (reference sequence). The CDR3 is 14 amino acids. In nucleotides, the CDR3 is TGTGCTAGCAGCCCCGGACAGCCCGACAATGAGCAGTTCTTC. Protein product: CASSPGQPDNEQFF. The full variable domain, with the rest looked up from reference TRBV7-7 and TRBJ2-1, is GAGVSQSPRYKVTKRGQDVTLRCDPISSHATLYWYQQALGQGPEFLTYFNYEAQPDKSGLPSDRFSAERPEGSISTLTIQRTEQRDSAMYRCASSPGQPDNEQFFGPGTRLTVL.

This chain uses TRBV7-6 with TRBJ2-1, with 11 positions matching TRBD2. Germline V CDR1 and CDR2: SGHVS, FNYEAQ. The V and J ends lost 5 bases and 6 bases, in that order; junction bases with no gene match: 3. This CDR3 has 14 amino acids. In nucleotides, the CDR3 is TGTGCCAGCAGCCCGGGGACTAGCGGCAATGAGCAGTTCTTC. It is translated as CASSPGTSGNEQFF.

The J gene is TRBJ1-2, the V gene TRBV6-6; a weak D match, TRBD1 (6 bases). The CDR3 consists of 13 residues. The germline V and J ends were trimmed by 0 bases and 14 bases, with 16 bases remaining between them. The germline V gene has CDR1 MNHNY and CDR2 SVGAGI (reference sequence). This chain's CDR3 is CASSYSLDSRVTF. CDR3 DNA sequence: TGTGCCAGCAGTTACTCGCTGGACAGCCGAGTTACCTTC.

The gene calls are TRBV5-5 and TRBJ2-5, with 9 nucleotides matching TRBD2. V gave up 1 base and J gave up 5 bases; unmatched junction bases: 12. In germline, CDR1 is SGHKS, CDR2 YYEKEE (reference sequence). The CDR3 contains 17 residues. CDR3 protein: CASSLLLSAGGRETQYF. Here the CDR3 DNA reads TGTGCCAGCAGCTTGCTTCTATCCGCGGGAGGGAGGGAGACCCAGTACTTC. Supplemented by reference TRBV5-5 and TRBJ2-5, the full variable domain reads DAGVTQSPTHLIKTRGQQVTLRCSPISGHKSVSWYQQVLGQGPQFIFQYYEKEERGRGNFPDRFSARQFPNYSSELNVNALLLGDSALYLCASSLLLSAGGRETQYFGPGTRLLVL.

Written as DNA, the CDR3 is TGTGCCAGCAGTTCCTCCGGGGACACCTCCTACAATGAGCAGTTCTTC. Residues: CASSSSGDTSYNEQFF. The chain has TRBV27 and TRBJ2-1, with a tentative D call TRBD1 (6 bases). The CDR3 is made up of 16 amino acids. Germline loops: CDR1 MNHEY, CDR2 SMNVEV (reference sequence). V lost 4 bases to trimming and J lost 0 bases, with 13 bases between them.

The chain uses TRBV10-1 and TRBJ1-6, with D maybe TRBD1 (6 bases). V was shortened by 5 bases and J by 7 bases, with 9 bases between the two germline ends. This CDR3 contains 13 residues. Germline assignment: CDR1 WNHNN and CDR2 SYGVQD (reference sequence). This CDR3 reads CASSPGANSPLHF. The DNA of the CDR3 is TGCGCCAGCAGTCCAGGGGCCAATTCACCCCTCCACTTT.

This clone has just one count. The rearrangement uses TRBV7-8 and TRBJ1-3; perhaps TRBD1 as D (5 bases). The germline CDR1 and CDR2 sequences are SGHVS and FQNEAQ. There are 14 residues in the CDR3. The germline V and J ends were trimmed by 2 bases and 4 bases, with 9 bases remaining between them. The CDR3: CASSLIAGGNTIYF. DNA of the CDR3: TGTGCCAGCAGCTTAATCGCAGGGGGAAACACCATATATTTT.

The CDR3 DNA follows: TGTGCCAGCAGTTTAGGAGTGGGGTTCACTGAAGCTTTCTTT. It yields the protein CASSLGVGFTEAFF. The genes are TRBV27 and TRBJ1-1; D not certain. The V gene's germline CDR1 is MNHEY and CDR2 SMNVEV (reference sequence). The CDR3 sequence is 14 residues long. Trimming pared 2 bases from V and 4 bases from J, leaving 11 bases between.

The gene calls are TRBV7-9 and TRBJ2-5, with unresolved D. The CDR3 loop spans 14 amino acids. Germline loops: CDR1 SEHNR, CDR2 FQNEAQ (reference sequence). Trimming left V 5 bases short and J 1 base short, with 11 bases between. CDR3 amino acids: CASSVAPAQETQYF. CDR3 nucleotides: TGTGCCAGCAGCGTGGCGCCGGCCCAAGAGACCCAGTACTTC. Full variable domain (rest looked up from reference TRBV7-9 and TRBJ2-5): DTGVSQNPRHKITKRGQNVTFRCDPISEHNRLYWYRQTLGQGPEFLTYFQNEAQLEKSRLLSDRFSAERPKGSFSTLEIQRTEQGDSAMYLCASSVAPAQETQYFGPGTRLLVL.

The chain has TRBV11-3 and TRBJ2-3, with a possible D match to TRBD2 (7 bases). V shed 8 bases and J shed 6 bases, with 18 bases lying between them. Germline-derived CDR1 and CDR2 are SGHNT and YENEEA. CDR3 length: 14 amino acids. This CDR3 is CASETRGAADTQYF. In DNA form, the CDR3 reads TGTGCCAGCGAAACCCGGGGGGCAGCTGATACGCAGTATTTT.

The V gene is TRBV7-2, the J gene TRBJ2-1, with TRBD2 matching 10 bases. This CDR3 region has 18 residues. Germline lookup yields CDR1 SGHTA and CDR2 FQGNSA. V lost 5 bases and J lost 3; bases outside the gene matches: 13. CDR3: CASSPVPLAGGYYNEQFF. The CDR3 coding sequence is TGTGCCAGCAGCCCGGTACCTTTAGCGGGGGGATACTACAATGAGCAGTTCTTC. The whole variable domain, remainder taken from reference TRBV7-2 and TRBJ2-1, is GAGVSQSPSNKVTEKGKDVELRCDPISGHTALYWYRQSLGQGLEFLIYFQGNSAPDKSGLPSDRFSAERTGGSVSTLTIQRTQQEDSAVYLCASSPVPLAGGYYNEQFFGPGTRLTVL.

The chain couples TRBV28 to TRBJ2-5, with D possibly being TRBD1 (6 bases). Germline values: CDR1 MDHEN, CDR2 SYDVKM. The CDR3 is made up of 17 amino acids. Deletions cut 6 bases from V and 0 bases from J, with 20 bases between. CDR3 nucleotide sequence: TGTGCCAGCAGCCCGGCTGGACAGCTTCCGTACCAAGAGACCCAGTACTTC. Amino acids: CASSPAGQLPYQETQYF.

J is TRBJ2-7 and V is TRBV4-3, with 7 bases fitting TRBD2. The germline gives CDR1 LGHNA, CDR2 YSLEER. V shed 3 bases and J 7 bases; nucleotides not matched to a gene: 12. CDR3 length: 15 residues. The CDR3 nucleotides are TGCGCCAGCAGCCATTTGTGGCGGGGGAGGGGAGAGCAGTACTTC. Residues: CASSHLWRGRGEQYF.

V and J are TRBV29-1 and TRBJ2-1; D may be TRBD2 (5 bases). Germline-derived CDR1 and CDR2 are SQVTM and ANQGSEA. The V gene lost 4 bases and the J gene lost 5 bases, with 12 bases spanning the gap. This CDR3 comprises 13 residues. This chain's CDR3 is CSVAGIGNNEQFF. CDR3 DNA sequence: TGCAGCGTTGCGGGGATAGGGAACAATGAGCAGTTCTTC.

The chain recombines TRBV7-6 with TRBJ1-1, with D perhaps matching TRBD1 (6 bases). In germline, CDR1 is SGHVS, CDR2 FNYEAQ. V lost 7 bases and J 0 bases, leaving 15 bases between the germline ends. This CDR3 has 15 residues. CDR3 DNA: TGTGCCAGCAAACCGGACAGACACATGAACACTGAAGCTTTCTTT. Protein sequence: CASKPDRHMNTEAFF. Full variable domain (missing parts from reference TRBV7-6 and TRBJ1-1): GAGVSQSPRYKVTKRGQDVALRCDPISGHVSLYWYRQALGQGPEFLTYFNYEAQQDKSGLPNDRFSAERPEGSISTLTIQRTEQRDSAMYRCASKPDRHMNTEAFFGQGTRLTVV.

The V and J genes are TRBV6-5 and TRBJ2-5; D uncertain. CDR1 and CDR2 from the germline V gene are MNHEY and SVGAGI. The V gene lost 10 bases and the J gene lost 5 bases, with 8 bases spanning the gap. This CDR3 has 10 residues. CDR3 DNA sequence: TGTGCCACGGGCAGGGAGACCCAGTACTTC. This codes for CATGRETQYF.

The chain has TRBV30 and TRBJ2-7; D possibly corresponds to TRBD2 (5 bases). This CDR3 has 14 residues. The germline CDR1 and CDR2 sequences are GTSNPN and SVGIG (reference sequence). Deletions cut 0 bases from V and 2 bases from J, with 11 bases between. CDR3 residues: CAWSVLFGTYEQYF. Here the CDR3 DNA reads TGTGCCTGGAGTGTACTTTTCGGGACCTACGAGCAGTACTTC.

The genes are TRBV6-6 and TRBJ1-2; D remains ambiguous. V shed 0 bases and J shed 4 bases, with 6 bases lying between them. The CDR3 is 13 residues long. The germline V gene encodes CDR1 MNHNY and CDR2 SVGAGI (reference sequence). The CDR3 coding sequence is TGTGCCAGCAGTTACTCTATGCTCTATGGCTACACCTTC. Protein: CASSYSMLYGYTF.

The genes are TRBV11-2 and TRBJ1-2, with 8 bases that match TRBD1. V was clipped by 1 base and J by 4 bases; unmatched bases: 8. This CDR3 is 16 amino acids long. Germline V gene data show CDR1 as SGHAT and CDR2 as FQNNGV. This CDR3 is CASSLVAGQGAYGYTF. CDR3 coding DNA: TGTGCCAGCAGCTTAGTAGCAGGTCAGGGGGCCTATGGCTACACCTTC.

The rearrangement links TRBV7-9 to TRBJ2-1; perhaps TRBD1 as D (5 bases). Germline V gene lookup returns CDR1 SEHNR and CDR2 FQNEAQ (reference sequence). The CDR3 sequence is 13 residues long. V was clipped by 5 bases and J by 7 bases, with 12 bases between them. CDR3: CASSPGDRNEQFF. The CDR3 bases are TGTGCCAGCAGCCCCGGTGACAGAAATGAGCAGTTCTTC. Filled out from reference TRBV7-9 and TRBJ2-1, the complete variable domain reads DTGVSQNPRHKITKRGQNVTFRCDPISEHNRLYWYRQTLGQGPEFLTYFQNEAQLEKSRLLSDRFSAERPKGSFSTLEIQRTEQGDSAMYLCASSPGDRNEQFFGPGTRLTVL.

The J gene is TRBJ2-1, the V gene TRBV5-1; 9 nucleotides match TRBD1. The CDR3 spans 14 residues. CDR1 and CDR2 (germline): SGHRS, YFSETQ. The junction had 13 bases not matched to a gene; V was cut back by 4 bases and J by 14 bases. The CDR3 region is CASSDPRTGGEEFF. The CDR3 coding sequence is TGCGCCAGCAGCGACCCCCGAACAGGGGGCGAGGAGTTCTTC.

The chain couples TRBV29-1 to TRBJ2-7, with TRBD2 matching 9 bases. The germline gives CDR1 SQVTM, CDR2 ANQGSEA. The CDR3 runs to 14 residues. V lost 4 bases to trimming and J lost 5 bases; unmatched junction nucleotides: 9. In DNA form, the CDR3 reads TGCAGCGTTGCCCCAGGCGGGGGGGAGGACGAGCAGTACTTC. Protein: CSVAPGGGEDEQYF.

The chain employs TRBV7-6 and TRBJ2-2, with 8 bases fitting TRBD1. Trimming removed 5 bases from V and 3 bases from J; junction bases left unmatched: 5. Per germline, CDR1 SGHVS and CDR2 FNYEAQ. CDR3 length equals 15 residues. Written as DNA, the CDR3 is TGTGCCAGCAGCCCCCAGACAGGGGACACCGGGGAGCTGTTTTTT. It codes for CASSPQTGDTGELFF.

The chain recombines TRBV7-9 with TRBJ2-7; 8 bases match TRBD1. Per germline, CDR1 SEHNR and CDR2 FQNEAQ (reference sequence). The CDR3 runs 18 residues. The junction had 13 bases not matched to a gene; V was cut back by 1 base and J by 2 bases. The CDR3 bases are TGTGCCAGCAGCTTAGGTTTAGGGGCAGGGGGCTTTCCCTACGAGCAGTACTTC. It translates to CASSLGLGAGGFPYEQYF.

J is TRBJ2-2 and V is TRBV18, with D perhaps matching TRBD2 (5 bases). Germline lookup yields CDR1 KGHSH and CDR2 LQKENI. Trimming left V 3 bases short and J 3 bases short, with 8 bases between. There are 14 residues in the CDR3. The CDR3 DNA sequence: TGTGCCAGCTCACCCGGACTTGACACCGGGGAGCTGTTTTTT. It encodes CASSPGLDTGELFF.

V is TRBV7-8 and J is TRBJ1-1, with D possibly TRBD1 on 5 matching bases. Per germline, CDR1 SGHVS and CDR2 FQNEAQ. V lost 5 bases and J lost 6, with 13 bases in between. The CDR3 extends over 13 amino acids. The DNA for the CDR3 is TGTGCCAGCAGCCCGACGACAGCCTCTGAAGCTTTCTTT. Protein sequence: CASSPTTASEAFF.

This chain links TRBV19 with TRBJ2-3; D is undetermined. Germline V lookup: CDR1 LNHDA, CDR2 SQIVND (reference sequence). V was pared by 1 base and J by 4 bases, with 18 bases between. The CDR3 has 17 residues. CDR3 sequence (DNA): TGTGCCAGTAGTATAGCCCGGCACCTCGTCGCCCCAGATACGCAGTATTTT. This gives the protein CASSIARHLVAPDTQYF.

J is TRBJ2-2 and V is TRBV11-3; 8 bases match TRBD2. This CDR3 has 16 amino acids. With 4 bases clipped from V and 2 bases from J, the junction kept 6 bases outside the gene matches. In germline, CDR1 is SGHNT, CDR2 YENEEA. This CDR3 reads CASSSFSGINTGELFF. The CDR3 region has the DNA TGTGCCAGCAGCTCCTTTAGCGGGATAAACACCGGGGAGCTGTTTTTT.